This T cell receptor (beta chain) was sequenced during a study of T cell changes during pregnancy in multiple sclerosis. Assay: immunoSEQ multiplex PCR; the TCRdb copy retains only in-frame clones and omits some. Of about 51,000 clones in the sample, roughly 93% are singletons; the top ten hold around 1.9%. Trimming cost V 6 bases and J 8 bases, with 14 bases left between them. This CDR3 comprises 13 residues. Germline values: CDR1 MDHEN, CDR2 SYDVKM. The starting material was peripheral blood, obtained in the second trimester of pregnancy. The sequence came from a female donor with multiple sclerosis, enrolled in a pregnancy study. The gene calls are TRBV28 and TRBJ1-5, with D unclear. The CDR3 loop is CASRLGLSKPQHF. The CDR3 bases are TGTGCCAGCAGGTTAGGACTGTCCAAGCCCCAGCATTTT.